One sample yielded the 30 T cell receptor beta chains listed below, sequenced in a study of tumor-infiltrating lymphocytes in primary liver carcinoma (dated by TCRdb to 2016 to 2017). Total RNA and DNA were co-extracted from approximately 20-30 mg of bulk tissue with the AllPrep DNA/RNA mini kit, without cell sorting. TCRdb names Illumina HiSeq 2500 as the instrument used. TCRbeta-specific cDNA was reverse-transcribed from 500 ng total RNA using a constant-region primer and ProtoScript II reverse transcriptase. Three nested multiplex PCR rounds, following a slightly modified ARM-PCR procedure, were used to build the TCRbeta libraries. Each of the first two PCR rounds ran for around 10 cycles using multiplex TRBV1-TRBV30 forward primers together with a Cbeta reverse primer. TCRdb's own reprocessing of the public reads used fastp at Q25 and MiXCR and kept productive beta chains. Rows matching on CDR3 protein sequence are summarized as one entry with the most common DNA and genes. The sample contains more than 70,000 distinct CDR3 sequences, under 75% of them found a single time. Jointly, the top ten make up about 26% of the sample.

The sequenced sample consisted of tumor-adjacent normal liver tissue. These receptors came from a man aged 40-55 years with primary liver carcinoma and hepatitis B virus infection.

Comments on this clonotype: Since a much larger clone is just one base distant, this may be a read error. This chain links TRBV5-1 with TRBJ2-5; D may correspond to TRBD1 or TRBD2 (6 bases each). Germline V gene sequence: CDR1 SGHRS, CDR2 YFSETQ. The CDR3 has 15 residues. This chain's CDR3 is CARSLAGGQEETQYF. CDR3 DNA sequence: TGCGCCAGGAGCTTGGCCGGGGGACAAGAAGAGACCCAGTACTTC.

On this clonotype: Given a much more abundant clone one base away, this may be a read error. The J gene is TRBJ2-7, the V gene TRBV5-1; D is possibly TRBD1 or TRBD2 (5 bases each). V lost 2 bases and J lost 5, with 14 bases in between. This CDR3 contains 14 residues. The germline gives CDR1 SGHRS, CDR2 YFSETQ. CDR3 DNA: TGCGCCAGCAGCTTCGGGGCCTTAAAAAACGAGCAGTACTTC. Translation: CASSFGALKNEQYF.

CDR3 bases: TGTGCCAGCAGCGGACAGGTGGGGGCGGAGACCCAGTACTTC. This codes for CASSGQVGAETQYF. The rearrangement uses TRBV11-1 and TRBJ2-5; 7 bases map to TRBD1. Losses at the gene ends were 5 bases for V and 5 bases for J; bases not matched to a gene: 8. This CDR3 is 14 amino acids long. Germline assignment: CDR1 SGHAT and CDR2 FQDESV (reference sequence).

As for this clonotype: The conserved phenylalanine or tryptophan normally closing the CDR3 is absent here, so this likely arose from a read error. The rearrangement links TRBV7-8 to TRBJ1-1; possibly TRBD1 for D (6 bases). The germline V gene has CDR1 SGHVS and CDR2 FQNEAQ. The CDR3 covers 13 residues. The CDR3 bases are TGTACCAGCAGCCCCAGGGGGAACACTGAAGCTTTCTAT. It encodes CTSSPRGNTEAFY.

This clonotype was seen more than once but under ten times. A read error may produce the germline difference seen at one junction end. V gene TRBV11-2 combines with J gene TRBJ2-7, with TRBD1 matching 9 bases. The CDR3 has 16 residues. From germline, CDR1 is SGHAT and CDR2 FQNNGV. The CDR3 sequence is CASSLTGTGGGYEQCF. The CDR3, as DNA: TGTGCCAGCAGCCTTACCGGAACAGGGGGCGGCTACGAGCAGTGCTTC.

The J gene is TRBJ2-2, the V gene TRBV11-1; 7 nucleotides agree with TRBD1. Germline V gives CDR1 SGHAT, CDR2 FQDESV (reference sequence). CDR3 length equals 14 residues. The J segment lost 17 bases and the V segment lost 5 bases, leaving 17 bases of the junction unmatched. CDR3 sequence reads: CASSLTGVTGALFF. CDR3 coding DNA: TGTGCCAGCAGCCTTACAGGGGTTACCGGGGCGCTATTTTTT.

The chain links TRBV11-2 to TRBJ2-3; D remains unclear. With the DNA end fitting TRBJ1-5 better, the J assignment may be wrong. The V gene's germline CDR1 is SGHAT and CDR2 FQNNGV. The CDR3 sequence is 14 residues long. For the CDR3, the DNA is TGTGCCAGCAGCTTAAACCGACAAGAGGATACGCAGCATTTT. It codes for CASSLNRQEDTQHF.

About this clonotype itself: Given the absence of the conserved phenylalanine or tryptophan at the CDR3 end, a read error is likely. V gene TRBV10-2 combines with J gene TRBJ2-7; 7 nucleotides agree with TRBD1. The CDR3 spans 12 residues. V lost 8 bases to trimming and J lost 6 bases; unmatched junction nucleotides: 7. Germline CDR1 is WSHSY and CDR2 is SAAADI. CDR3 sequence (DNA): TGCGCCAGCTTGCGAGCAGGGGGCGAGCAGTACACC. Translation gives CASLRAGGEQYT.

As for this clonotype: Compared with germline, one end of the junction differs, possibly owing to a read error. The chain employs TRBV28 and TRBJ1-5; a weak D match, TRBD1 (5 bases). The CDR3 runs to 14 residues. Germline V gives CDR1 MDHEN, CDR2 SYDVKM. In DNA form, the CDR3 reads TGTGACAGCAGTTTGACAAGGGGAACGCAGCCCCAGCATTTT. Encoded protein: CDSSLTRGTQPQHF.

This clonotype was detected only a few times. The J gene is TRBJ2-2, the V gene TRBV12-3 or TRBV12-4; D call uncertain. There are 14 residues in the CDR3. Trimming took 8 bases from V and 4 from J, leaving 14 bases between them. This CDR3 is CASGYSVGTGELFF. The DNA of the CDR3 is TGTGCCAGCGGTTACTCCGTGGGCACCGGGGAGCTGTTTTTT.

In this sample, this clonotype turned up many times. The genes are TRBV11-2 and TRBJ2-1; tentatively, D is TRBD1 or TRBD2 (5 bases each). V gave up 10 bases and J gave up 5 bases, with 18 bases separating them. The CDR3 has 14 residues. Germline-derived CDR1 and CDR2 are SGHAT and FQNNGV. DNA for the CDR3: TGTGCCAACCAGAAGCGGCAGGGCCACAATGAGCAGTTCTTC. Protein product: CANQKRQGHNEQFF.

This clonotype was seen more than once but under ten times. J is TRBJ1-1 and V is TRBV29-1; tentative D call: TRBD1 (5 bases). The ends were cut back, 6 bases at V and 4 bases at J, with 21 bases in the middle. The CDR3 totals 15 residues. The germline V gene has CDR1 SQVTM and CDR2 ANQGSEA. CDR3 residues: CSVGAGWGMSTEAFF. CDR3 nucleotides: TGCAGCGTCGGCGCAGGGTGGGGTATGAGCACTGAAGCTTTCTTT.

Comment on this clonotype: The conserved phenylalanine or tryptophan is not found at the CDR3 terminus, so this likely reflects a read error. The CDR3 protein is CASNQGRAGGYEQYS. DNA of the CDR3: TGCGCCAGTAACCAAGGACGGGCGGGAGGGTACGAGCAGTACTCC. The V and J genes are TRBV4-3 and TRBJ2-7, with TRBD2 matching 9 bases. The CDR3 spans 15 residues. V dropped 9 bases and J dropped 4; count of bases not matched to a gene: 13. Germline CDR1 reads LGHNA; CDR2 reads YSLEER.

The genes are TRBV5-1 and TRBJ2-3, with D perhaps matching TRBD1 or TRBD2 (5 bases each). CDR1 and CDR2 (germline): SGHRS, YFSETQ. The CDR3 sequence is 15 residues long. Trimming took off 2 bases at V and 12 bases at J, with 22 bases between the two ends. The CDR3 DNA reads TGCGCCAGCAGCTTAGGCTACGGGACCACAGATGCACAGTATTTT. Translated: CASSLGYGTTDAQYF.

For this clonotype: Its ends do not fully match the called genes, so a read error is possible. CDR3 in DNA: TGTGCCAGCAGTTTAAGCGGGAACATCGGGGAGTTGTTTTTT. Its translation is CASSLSGNIGELFF. The V and J genes are TRBV12-3 or TRBV12-4 and TRBJ2-2; TRBD2 aligns across 7 bases. The CDR3 is made up of 14 amino acids.

This clonotype was detected many times. The genes are TRBV28 and TRBJ1-5, with TRBD1 as a possible D gene (5 bases). V lost 1 base and J lost 6, with 19 bases in between. The germline CDR1 and CDR2 sequences are MDHEN and SYDVKM. This CDR3 spans 17 amino acids. This CDR3 is CASSLYQVGGAGQPQHF. CDR3 DNA: TGTGCCAGCAGTTTATACCAAGTTGGGGGAGCGGGTCAGCCCCAGCATTTT.

In this sample, this clonotype turned up once. One base away lies a much larger clone, so this may be a sequencing read error. The rearrangement uses TRBV25-1 and TRBJ2-2; TRBD1 matches 8 bases. This CDR3 region has 15 residues. Germline CDR1 is MGHDK and CDR2 is SYGVNS. As DNA, the CDR3 is TGTGCCAACAGTGGACAGGGATTGAACACCGGGGAGCTGTTTTTT. This codes for CANSGQGLNTGELFF.

To note about this clonotype: A read error may account for a junction end that differs from germline. The rearrangement joins TRBV12-3 or TRBV12-4 to TRBJ1-5; D ambiguous. The CDR3 contains 14 residues. CDR3 bases: TGTGCCAACAGTTTTCTATATAACAATCAGCCCCAGCATTTT. As protein: CANSFLYNNQPQHF.

The sample holds a few counts of this clonotype. The chain recombines TRBV28 with TRBJ2-3; D is possibly TRBD1 or TRBD2 (5 bases each). This CDR3 contains 19 residues. CDR1 and CDR2 from the germline V gene are MDHEN and SYDVKM. The germline V and J ends were trimmed by 3 bases and 2 bases, with 24 bases remaining between them. The CDR3 region has the DNA TGTGCCAGCAGTTTTGTCATGGGACGGGGTCGAGACACCACAGATACGCAGTATTTT. It specifies CASSFVMGRGRDTTDTQYF. The variable domain in full, completed from reference TRBV28 and TRBJ2-3, reads DVKVTQSSRYLVKRTGEKVFLECVQDMDHENMFWYRQDPGLGLRLIYFSYDVKMKEKGDIPEGYSVSREKKERFSLILESASTNQTSMYLCASSFVMGRGRDTTDTQYFGPGTRLTVL.

On this clonotype: The junction departs from the called germline gene at one end, perhaps through a read error. The chain carries TRBV11-2 and TRBJ2-3; 8 positions agree with TRBD2. The CDR3 has 16 amino acids. CDR1 SGHAT and CDR2 FQNNGV come from the germline V gene. Written as DNA, the CDR3 is TGTGCCTGCAGCTTACAAGCGGGAGTCAGCACAGTTACGCAGTATTTT. This translates into CACSLQAGVSTVTQYF.

This chain joins TRBV11-2 and TRBJ2-5; 7 bases align to TRBD2. The CDR3 length is 13 residues. V was clipped by 8 bases and J by 0 bases; unmatched bases: 3. CDR1 and CDR2 (germline): SGHAT, FQNNGV. The chain's CDR3 is CASGGGDQETQYF. Here the CDR3 DNA reads TGTGCCAGCGGGGGGGGGGACCAAGAGACCCAGTACTTC.

As regards this clonotype: A read error is possible here, since a much larger clone lies one base away. V gene TRBV7-9 combines with J gene TRBJ2-1; maybe TRBD2 (6 bases). Germline CDR1 and CDR2: SEHNR and FQNEAQ (reference sequence). This CDR3 is built from 16 residues. CDR3 DNA: TGTGCCATCAGCTTATCCTCGGGAGACCCTTACAATGAGCAGTTCTTC. Its protein is CAISLSSGDPYNEQFF.

In regard to this clonotype: Given the absence of the conserved phenylalanine or tryptophan at the CDR3 end, a read error is likely. This sequence joins TRBV29-1 and TRBJ2-1; weak D call: TRBD1 (5 bases). Germline CDR1 reads SQVTM; CDR2 reads ANQGSEA. This CDR3 is 12 amino acids long. Trimming left V 8 bases short and J 7 bases short, with 15 bases between. This CDR3 reads CSTGHYGNEQFL. The CDR3 bases are TGCAGCACAGGACACTACGGGAATGAGCAGTTCCTC.

Turning to this clonotype: One junction end disagrees with the germline gene, perhaps due to a read error. This chain links TRBV4-2 with TRBJ2-2, with TRBD2 matching over 10 bases. Germline assignment: CDR1 LGHNA and CDR2 YNFKEQ. The CDR3 length is 16 residues. The CDR3 protein is CASSQGLAVNTGEQFF. The CDR3 bases are TGTGCCAGTAGCCAAGGACTAGCGGTGAACACCGGGGAGCAGTTTTTT.

This clonotype has just one count. At one boundary the junction diverges from the germline segment, which might be a read error. The chain couples TRBV28 to TRBJ2-5, with 9 nucleotides matching TRBD2. The CDR3 is made up of 15 amino acids. Germline CDR1 and CDR2: MDHEN and SYDVKM. The CDR3 protein is CAISTPTAGGETQYF. In DNA, the CDR3 is TGTGCCATCAGTACACCAACAGCGGGGGGAGAGACCCAGTACTTC.

This clonotype was seen just once. The chain uses TRBV11-2 and TRBJ2-7; 7 bases map to TRBD2. V trimming: 5 bases; J trimming: 3 bases; junction bases outside the gene matches: 13. The germline CDR1 and CDR2 sequences are SGHAT and FQNNGV. The CDR3 covers 16 residues. CDR3: CASSLTRTGGGYEQYF. The CDR3 nucleotides are TGTGCCAGCAGCCTTACCAGGACGGGAGGCGGCTACGAGCAGTACTTC.

The rearrangement uses TRBV14 and TRBJ2-7, with a possible D match to TRBD2 (5 bases). CDR1 and CDR2 from the germline V gene are SGHDN and FVKESK. Trimming removed 5 bases at V and 5 bases at J, with 16 bases between. The CDR3 contains 14 residues. The CDR3 DNA reads as TGTGCCAGCAGCTTCACGACTAACGGGAACGAGCAGTACTTC. Protein: CASSFTTNGNEQYF.

A note on this clonotype: At one end, the junction sequence differs from germline, possibly due to a read error. J is TRBJ2-7 and V is TRBV29-1, with no clear D. The CDR3 is 12 amino acids. Germline loops: CDR1 SQVTM, CDR2 ANQGSEA. Written as DNA, the CDR3 is TGCAGCATGACTTCATCCTCCTACGGGCAGTACTTC. As protein: CSMTSSSYGQYF.

The V gene is TRBV5-6, the J gene TRBJ2-7; 8 bases are a match to TRBD2. Germline trimming cut 5 bases from V and 4 bases from J; bases unmatched to any gene: 8. In germline, CDR1 is SGHDT, CDR2 YYEEEE. CDR3 length equals 14 residues. CDR3 residues: CASRTSVNPYEQYF. The CDR3 region has the DNA TGTGCCAGCAGGACTAGCGTGAATCCATACGAGCAGTACTTC.

Worth noting for this clonotype: A single base separates this from a much larger clone, so it may be a read error. The J gene is TRBJ2-6, the V gene TRBV11-2; TRBD1 matches 7 bases. The CDR3 runs to 16 residues. The V and J ends lost 7 bases and 2 bases, in that order; junction bases with no gene match: 8. The V gene's germline CDR1 is SGHAT and CDR2 FQNNGV. CDR3 nucleotide sequence: TGTGCCAGCAACTTGACAGGGAGAACTGGGGCCAACGTCCTGACTTTC. Amino acids: CASNLTGRTGANVLTF.